These T cell receptor beta chains were read from a single sample in a study of blood T cell repertoires in COVID-19. Some clones are missing from TCRdb's copy, which holds only in-frame ones; the method was immunoSEQ multiplex PCR. The sample shows hundreds of thousands of clones, about 86% of them seen only once. Input material: peripheral blood. The receptors stem from a woman in her twenties or thirties who had recovered from COVID-19. CDR3s include the opening cysteine and the closing phenylalanine or tryptophan. Each record gives: V gene, J gene, clone size, D gene, CDR3 DNA, CDR3 protein. The D gene is left open where the match is weak. Clone size is given for some rows only: seen once, a few or many times, or a class if the clone is expanded.

TRBV6-5	TRBJ1-1	NA	TRBD1	TGTGCCACAAGACAGGGGGTTGACACTGAAGCTTTCTTT	CATRQGVDTEAFF
TRBV5-5	TRBJ2-7	NA	TRBD1	TGTGCCAGCAGCTTGGACGGGACAGCTGCCTACGAGCAGTACTTC	CASSLDGTAAYEQYF
TRBV2	TRBJ2-1	NA	NA	TGTGCCACCTCTTGGGTCGGAGGGGGCCGGAATGAGCAGTTCTTC	CATSWVGGGRNEQFF
TRBV5-1	TRBJ2-3	few	TRBD2	TGCGCCAGCAGCTTGGAGCTAGCGGGGACACGTACGCAGTATTTT	CASSLELAGTRTQYF
TRBV27	TRBJ2-7	NA	NA	TGTGCCAGCAGTTTAACTCCGCACTACGAGCAGTACTTC	CASSLTPHYEQYF
TRBV19	TRBJ1-4	NA	NA	TGTGCCAGTAGTATCCAGCGGGAAAAACTGTTTTTT	CASSIQREKLFF
TRBV19	TRBJ2-1	NA	TRBD2	TGTGCCGCGGGATTAGCGGGAGCCTCCAATGAGCAGTTCTTC	CAAGLAGASNEQFF
TRBV6-5	TRBJ1-1	NA	NA	TGTGCCAGCAGTTACTCGATTGGCAGGGCGATAATCCAAGCTTTCTTT	CASSYSIGRAIIQAFF
TRBV5-4	TRBJ1-6	NA	NA	TGTGCCAGCAGCTTGGAGGGGACAAGGTCCCATTCACCCCTCCACTTT	CASSLEGTRSHSPLHF
TRBV11-3	TRBJ2-7	NA	NA	TGTGCCAGCAGCTCGGGACTGGACCCCTACGAGCAGTACTTC	CASSSGLDPYEQYF
TRBV7-2	TRBJ1-4	NA	TRBD1	TGTGCCAGCAGCTTAGCTGCCCAGGGGGCCGGTGAAAAACTGTTTTTT	CASSLAAQGAGEKLFF
TRBV3-1/TRBV3-2	TRBJ1-4	once	NA	TGTGCCAGCAGCCAGGGGCTGGGGGCTAAGGGAAAACTGTTTTTT	CASSQGLGAKGKLFF
TRBV15	TRBJ2-7	NA	NA	TGTGCCACCAGCAGAGATATTGCAGGGTCGGCGAGGGAGCAGTACTTC	CATSRDIAGSAREQYF
TRBV28	TRBJ2-3	NA	TRBD1	TGTGCCAGCAGCAGGACAGGGGCCGTAGATACGCAGTATTTT	CASSRTGAVDTQYF
TRBV2	TRBJ2-3	once	NA	TGTGCCAGCAGTGTTGAGGGGGGGCATTCATATTTT	CASSVEGGHSYF
TRBV13	TRBJ2-1	NA	TRBD1	TGTGCCAGCAGCCCAACAATCGGACAGGCGCAGTTCTTC	CASSPTIGQAQFF
TRBV6-1	TRBJ1-5	NA	NA	TGTGCCAGCAGTGAAACAGGAGATAGCAATCAGCCCCAGCATTTT	CASSETGDSNQPQHF
TRBV2	TRBJ2-1	NA	NA	TGTGCCAGCACTTCCAAGGACTTGGGTCAATGGCATGAGCAGTTCTTC	CASTSKDLGQWHEQFF